The TCR beta chain under discussion was sequenced for a study of regulatory T cells in long-lasting Graves disease. Looking at the study overall: For under 3 months, newly diagnosed Graves' patients had been taking antithyroid drugs. The study's findings and limits: Small sample size may have lowered accuracy. Persistent disease favored TRBV28, TRBJ1-2 and TRBJ2-5.

The time point is: newly diagnosed GD, antithyroid drugs for less than 3 months. Extracted RNA from PBMCs served as the source of the TCR library. This clonotype was detected only a few times. What it binds is unknown. In building TCR beta libraries, iRepertoire HTBI primers were used together with Arm-PCR of CDR3 regions. MiXCR, run by TCRdb on the multiplex PCR reads, gives a single entry per CDR3 protein. The sample gives 550,000 to 650,000 distinct CDR3 sequences, roughly 16% of which show up once; more than 10% is in the top ten. This CDR3 spans 20 amino acids. Trimming took 0 bases from V and 2 from J, leaving 22 bases between them. The germline V gene encodes CDR1 MNHNS and CDR2 SASEGT. This sample was shared with a second study, whose subject was T cells in Graves' hyperthyroidism and ophthalmopathy. This second study says: Clinical symptoms, serum thyroxine, TRAb, thyroid ultrasound and orbital computed tomography established diagnosis.

The sample was peripheral blood mononuclear cells (PBMCs), taken at new diagnosis, from a patient treated with antithyroid drugs. The clonotype comes from a man aged 18-30 years with Graves disease. This chain links TRBV6-1 with TRBJ1-4; weak D call: TRBD1 (5 bases). The CDR3, as DNA: TGTGCCAGCAGTGAAGCTTTCCAGGGATTTTTAGAAGGGACTAATGAAAAACTGTTTTTT. Translation gives CASSEAFQGFLEGTNEKLFF.